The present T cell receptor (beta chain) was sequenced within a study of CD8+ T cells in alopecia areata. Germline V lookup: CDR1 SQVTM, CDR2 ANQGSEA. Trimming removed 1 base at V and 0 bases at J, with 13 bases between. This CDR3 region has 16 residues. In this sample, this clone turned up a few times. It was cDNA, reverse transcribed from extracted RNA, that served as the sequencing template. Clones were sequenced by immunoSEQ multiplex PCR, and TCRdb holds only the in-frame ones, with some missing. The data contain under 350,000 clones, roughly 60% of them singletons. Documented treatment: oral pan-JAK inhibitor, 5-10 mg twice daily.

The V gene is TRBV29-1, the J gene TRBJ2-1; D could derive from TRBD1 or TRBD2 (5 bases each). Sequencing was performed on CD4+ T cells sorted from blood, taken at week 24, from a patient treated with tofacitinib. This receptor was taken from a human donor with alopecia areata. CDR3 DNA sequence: TGCAGCGTTGAAGTGGGGGTCCCTAGCTCCTACAATGAGCAGTTCTTC. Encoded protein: CSVEVGVPSSYNEQFF.